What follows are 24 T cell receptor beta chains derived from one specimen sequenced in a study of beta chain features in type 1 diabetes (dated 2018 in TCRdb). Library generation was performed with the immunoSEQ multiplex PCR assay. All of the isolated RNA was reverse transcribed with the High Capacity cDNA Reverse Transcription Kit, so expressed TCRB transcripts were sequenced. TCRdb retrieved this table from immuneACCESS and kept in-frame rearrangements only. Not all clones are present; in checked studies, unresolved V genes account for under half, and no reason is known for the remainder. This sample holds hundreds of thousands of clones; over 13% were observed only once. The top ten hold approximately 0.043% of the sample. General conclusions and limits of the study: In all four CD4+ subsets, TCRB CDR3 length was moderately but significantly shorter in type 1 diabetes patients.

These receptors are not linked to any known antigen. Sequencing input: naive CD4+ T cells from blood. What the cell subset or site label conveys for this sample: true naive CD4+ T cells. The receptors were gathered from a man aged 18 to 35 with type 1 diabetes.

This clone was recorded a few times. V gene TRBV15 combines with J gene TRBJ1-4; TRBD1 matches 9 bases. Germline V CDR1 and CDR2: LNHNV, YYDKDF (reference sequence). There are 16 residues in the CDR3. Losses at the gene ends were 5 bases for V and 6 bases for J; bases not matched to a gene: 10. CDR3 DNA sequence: TGTGCCACCAGCCCATGGGACAGGGAGCAAGATGAAAAACTGTTTTTT. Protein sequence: CATSPWDREQDEKLFF. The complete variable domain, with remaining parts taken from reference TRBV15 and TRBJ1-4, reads DAMVIQNPRYQVTQFGKPVTLSCSQTLNHNVMYWYQQKSSQAPKLLFHYYDKDFNNEADTPDNFQSRRPNTSFCFLDIRSPGLGDTAMYLCATSPWDREQDEKLFFGSGTQLSVL.

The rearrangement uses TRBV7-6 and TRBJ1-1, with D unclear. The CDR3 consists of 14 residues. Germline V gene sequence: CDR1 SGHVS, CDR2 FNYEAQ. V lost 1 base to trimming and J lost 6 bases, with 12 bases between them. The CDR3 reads CASSLVQMPAEAFF. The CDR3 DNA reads TGTGCCAGCAGCTTAGTTCAGATGCCCGCTGAAGCTTTCTTT.

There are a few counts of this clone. CDR3 DNA sequence: TGTGCCAGCAGCATTCCCTTTCCAGGAGGGCGCAAGACAGATACGCAGTATTTT. It specifies CASSIPFPGGRKTDTQYF. V gene TRBV21-1 combines with J gene TRBJ2-3; no check of the table's D call, TRBD2, against the DNA was made. TRBV21-1 is deemed a pseudogene. CDR3 length: 18 amino acids.

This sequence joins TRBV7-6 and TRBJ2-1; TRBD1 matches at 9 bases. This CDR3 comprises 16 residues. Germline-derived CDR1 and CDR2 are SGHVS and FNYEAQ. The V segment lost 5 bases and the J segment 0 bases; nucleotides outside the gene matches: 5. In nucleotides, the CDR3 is TGTGCCAGCAGCCCCCGGGACAGGGACTCCTACAATGAGCAGTTCTTC. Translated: CASSPRDRDSYNEQFF. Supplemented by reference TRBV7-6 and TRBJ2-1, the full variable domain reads GAGVSQSPRYKVTKRGQDVALRCDPISGHVSLYWYRQALGQGPEFLTYFNYEAQQDKSGLPNDRFSAERPEGSISTLTIQRTEQRDSAMYRCASSPRDRDSYNEQFFGPGTRLTVL.

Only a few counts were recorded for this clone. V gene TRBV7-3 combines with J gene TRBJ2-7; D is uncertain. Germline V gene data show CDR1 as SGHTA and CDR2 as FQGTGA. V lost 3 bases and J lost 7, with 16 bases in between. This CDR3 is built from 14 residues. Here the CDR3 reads CASSFGFTSGEQYF. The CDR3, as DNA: TGTGCCAGCAGCTTTGGGTTCACCTCCGGGGAGCAGTACTTC.

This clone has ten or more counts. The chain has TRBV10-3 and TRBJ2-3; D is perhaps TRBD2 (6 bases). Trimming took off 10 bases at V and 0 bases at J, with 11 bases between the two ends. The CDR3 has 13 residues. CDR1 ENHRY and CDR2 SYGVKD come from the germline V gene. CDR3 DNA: TGTGCCACCCGCGGGGAGAGCACAGATACGCAGTATTTT. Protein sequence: CATRGESTDTQYF.

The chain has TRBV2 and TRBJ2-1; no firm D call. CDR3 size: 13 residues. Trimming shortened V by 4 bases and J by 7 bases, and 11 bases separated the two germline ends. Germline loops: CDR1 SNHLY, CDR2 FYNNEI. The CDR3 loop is CASSVTTVNEQFF. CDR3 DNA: TGTGCCAGCAGTGTTACCACGGTGAATGAGCAGTTCTTC.

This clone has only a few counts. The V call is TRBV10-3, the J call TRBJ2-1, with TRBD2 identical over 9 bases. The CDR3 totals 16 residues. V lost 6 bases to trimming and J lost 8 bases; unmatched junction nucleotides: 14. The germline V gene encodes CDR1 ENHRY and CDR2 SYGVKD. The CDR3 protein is CAIRPHLAGIGDEQFF. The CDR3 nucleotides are TGTGCCATCAGACCCCACCTAGCGGGAATTGGTGATGAGCAGTTCTTC.

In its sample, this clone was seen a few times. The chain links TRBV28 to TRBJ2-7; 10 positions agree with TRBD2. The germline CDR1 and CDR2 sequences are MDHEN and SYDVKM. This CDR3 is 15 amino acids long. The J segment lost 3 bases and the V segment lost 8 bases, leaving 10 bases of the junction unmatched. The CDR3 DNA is TGTGCCAGCCGTCGGACTAGCGGCAATTTCTACGAGCAGTACTTC. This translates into CASRRTSGNFYEQYF.

Written as DNA, the CDR3 is TGTGCCAGTACTCCGACAGGCACCATCTATGGCTACACCTTC. It specifies CASTPTGTIYGYTF. The rearrangement uses TRBV5-4 and TRBJ1-2; perhaps TRBD1 as D (6 bases). V was trimmed by 8 bases and J by 4 bases, leaving 18 bases between them. The CDR3 runs to 14 residues. The germline CDR1 and CDR2 sequences are SGHNT and YYREEE (reference sequence).

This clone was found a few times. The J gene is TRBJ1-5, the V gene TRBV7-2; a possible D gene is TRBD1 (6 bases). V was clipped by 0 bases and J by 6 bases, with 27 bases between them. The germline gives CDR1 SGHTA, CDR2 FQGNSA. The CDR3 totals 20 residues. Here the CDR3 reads CASSLARVGRGAGYGQPQHF. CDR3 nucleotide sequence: TGTGCCAGCAGCTTAGCGCGGGTTGGCAGGGGCGCAGGGTATGGTCAGCCCCAGCATTTT.

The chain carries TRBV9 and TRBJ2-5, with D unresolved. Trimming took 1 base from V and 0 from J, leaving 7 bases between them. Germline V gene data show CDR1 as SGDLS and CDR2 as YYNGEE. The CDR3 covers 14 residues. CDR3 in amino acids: CASSVHPYQETQYF. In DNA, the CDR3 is TGTGCCAGCAGCGTACACCCGTACCAAGAGACCCAGTACTTC.

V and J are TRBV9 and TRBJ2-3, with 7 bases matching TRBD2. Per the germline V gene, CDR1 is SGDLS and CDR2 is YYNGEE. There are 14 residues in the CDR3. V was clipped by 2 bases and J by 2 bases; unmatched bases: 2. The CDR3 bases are TGTGCCAGCAGCGTGGGACTATACACAGATACGCAGTATTTT. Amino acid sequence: CASSVGLYTDTQYF.

The CDR3 DNA reads TGTGCCATCAGTGAGTTAGAAAGGCCCCAGCATTTT. Its protein is CAISELERPQHF. This sequence joins TRBV10-3 and TRBJ1-5; D is unclear. Looked up from germline, CDR1 is ENHRY and CDR2 is SYGVKD. CDR3 length equals 12 residues. The ends were cut back, 1 base at V and 9 bases at J, with 7 bases in the middle.

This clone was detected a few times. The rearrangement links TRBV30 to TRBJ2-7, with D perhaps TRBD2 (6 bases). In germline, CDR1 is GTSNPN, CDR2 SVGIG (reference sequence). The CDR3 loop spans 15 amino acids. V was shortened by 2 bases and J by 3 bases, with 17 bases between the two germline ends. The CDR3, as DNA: TGTGCCTGGAGTCGGTCGGTAGCGGTCGACTACGAGCAGTACTTC. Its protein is CAWSRSVAVDYEQYF.

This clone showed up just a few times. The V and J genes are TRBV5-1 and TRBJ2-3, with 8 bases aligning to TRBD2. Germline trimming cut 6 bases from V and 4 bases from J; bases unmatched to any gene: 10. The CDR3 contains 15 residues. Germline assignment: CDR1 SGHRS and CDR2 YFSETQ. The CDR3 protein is CASKPLGLAADTQYF. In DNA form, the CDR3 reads TGCGCCAGCAAACCTCTCGGACTAGCTGCAGATACGCAGTATTTT.

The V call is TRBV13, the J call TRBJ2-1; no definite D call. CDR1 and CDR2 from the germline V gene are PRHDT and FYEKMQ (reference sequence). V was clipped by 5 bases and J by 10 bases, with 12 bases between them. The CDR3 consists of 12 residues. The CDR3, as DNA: TGTGCCAGCAGCAGCCCCGGACGGGAGCAGTTCTTC. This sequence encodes CASSSPGREQFF. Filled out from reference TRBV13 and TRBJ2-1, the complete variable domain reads AAGVIQSPRHLIKEKRETATLKCYPIPRHDTVYWYQQGPGQDPQFLISFYEKMQSDKGSIPDRFSAQQFSDYHSELNMSSLELGDSALYFCASSSPGREQFFGPGTRLTVL.

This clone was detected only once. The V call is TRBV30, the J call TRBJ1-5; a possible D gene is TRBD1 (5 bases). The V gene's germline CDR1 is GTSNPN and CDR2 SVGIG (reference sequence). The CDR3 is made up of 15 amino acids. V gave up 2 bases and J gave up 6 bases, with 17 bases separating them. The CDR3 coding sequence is TGTGCCTGGAGTTCCACCGTGGGGGGAGGTCAGCCCCAGCATTTT. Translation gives CAWSSTVGGGQPQHF.

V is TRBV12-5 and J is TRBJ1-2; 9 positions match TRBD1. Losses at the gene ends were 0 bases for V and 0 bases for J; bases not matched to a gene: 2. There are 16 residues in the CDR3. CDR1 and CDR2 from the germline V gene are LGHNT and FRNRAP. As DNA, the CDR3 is TGTGCTAGTGGTTTGGTAACAGGGGGCACTAACTATGGCTACACCTTC. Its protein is CASGLVTGGTNYGYTF.

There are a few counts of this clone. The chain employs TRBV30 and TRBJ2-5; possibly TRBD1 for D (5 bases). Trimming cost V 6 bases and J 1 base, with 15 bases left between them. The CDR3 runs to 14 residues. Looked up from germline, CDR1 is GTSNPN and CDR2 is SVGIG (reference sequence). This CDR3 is CACKDIRIQETQYF. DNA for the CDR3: TGTGCCTGTAAGGACATTCGGATCCAAGAGACCCAGTACTTC. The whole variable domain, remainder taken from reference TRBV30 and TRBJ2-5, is SQTIHQWPATLVQPVGSPLSLECTVEGTSNPNLYWYRQAAGRGLQLLFYSVGIGQISSEVPQNLSASRPQDRQFILSSKKLLLSDSGFYLCACKDIRIQETQYFGPGTRLLVL.

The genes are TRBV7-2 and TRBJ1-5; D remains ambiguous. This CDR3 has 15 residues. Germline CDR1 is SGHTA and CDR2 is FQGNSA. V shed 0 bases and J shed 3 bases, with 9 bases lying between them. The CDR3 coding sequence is TGTGCCAGCAGCTTAGCGGGAACAGCCAATCAGCCCCAGCATTTT. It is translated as CASSLAGTANQPQHF.

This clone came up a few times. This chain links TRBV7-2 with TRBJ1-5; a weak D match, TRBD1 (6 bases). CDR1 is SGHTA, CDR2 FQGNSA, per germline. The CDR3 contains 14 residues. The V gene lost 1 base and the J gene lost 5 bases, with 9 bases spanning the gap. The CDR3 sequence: CASSLDGGHQPQHF. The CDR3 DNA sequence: TGTGCCAGCAGCTTAGATGGGGGGCATCAGCCCCAGCATTTT.

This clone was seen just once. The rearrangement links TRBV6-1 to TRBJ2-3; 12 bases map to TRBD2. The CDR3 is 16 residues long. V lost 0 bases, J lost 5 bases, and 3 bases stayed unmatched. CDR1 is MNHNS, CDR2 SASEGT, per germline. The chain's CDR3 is CASSEATSGGQDTQYF. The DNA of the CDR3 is TGTGCCAGCAGTGAAGCTACTAGCGGGGGGCAAGATACGCAGTATTTT.

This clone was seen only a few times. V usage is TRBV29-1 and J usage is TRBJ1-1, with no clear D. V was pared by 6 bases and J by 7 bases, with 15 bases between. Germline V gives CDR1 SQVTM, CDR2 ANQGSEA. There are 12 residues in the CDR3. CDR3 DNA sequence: TGCAGCGTAACCTCCTTGGAGCTTGAAGCTTTCTTT. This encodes CSVTSLELEAFF. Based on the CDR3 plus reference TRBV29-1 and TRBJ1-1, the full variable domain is SAVISQKPSRDICQRGTSLTIQCQVDSQVTMMFWYRQQPGQSLTLIATANQGSEATYESGFVIDKFPISRPNLTFSTLTVSNMSPEDSSIYLCSVTSLELEAFFGQGTRLTVV.